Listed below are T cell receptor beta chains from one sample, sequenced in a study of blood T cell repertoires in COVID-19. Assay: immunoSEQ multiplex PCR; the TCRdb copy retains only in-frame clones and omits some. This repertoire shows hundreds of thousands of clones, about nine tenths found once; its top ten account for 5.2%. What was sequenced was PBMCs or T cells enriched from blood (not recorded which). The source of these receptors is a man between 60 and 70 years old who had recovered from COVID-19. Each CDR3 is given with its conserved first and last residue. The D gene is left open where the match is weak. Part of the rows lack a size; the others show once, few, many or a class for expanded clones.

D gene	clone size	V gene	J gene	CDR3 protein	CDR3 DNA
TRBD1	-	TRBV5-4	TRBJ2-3	CASSPWTGGSDTQYF	TGTGCCAGCAGCCCCTGGACAGGGGGGTCAGATACGCAGTATTTT
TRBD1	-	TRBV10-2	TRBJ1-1	CASSEKLGSTRGTEAFF	TGCGCCAGCAGTGAGAAGTTGGGCAGTACCAGGGGGACTGAAGCTTTCTTT
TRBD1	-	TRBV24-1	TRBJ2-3	CATSLRRTGSTDTQYF	TGTGCCACCAGTTTACGAAGGACAGGGAGCACAGATACGCAGTATTTT
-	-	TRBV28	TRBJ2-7	CASSSPRRGYEQYF	TGTGCCAGCAGCTCCCCCCGCAGGGGCTACGAGCAGTACTTC
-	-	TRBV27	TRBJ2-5	CASSSMGLVGTQYF	TGTGCCAGCAGTTCCATGGGGCTAGTTGGGACCCAGTACTTC
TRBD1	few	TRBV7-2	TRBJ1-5	CASREQGASNQPQHF	TGTGCCAGCAGGGAACAGGGGGCCAGCAATCAGCCCCAGCATTTT
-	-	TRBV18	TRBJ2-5	CASSPPEGRETQYF	TGTGCCAGCTCACCTCCCGAGGGTCGGGAGACCCAGTACTTC
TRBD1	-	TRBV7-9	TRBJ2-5	CASSLVGTGLETQYF	TGTGCCAGCAGCTTAGTGGGGACAGGGTTAGAGACCCAGTACTTC
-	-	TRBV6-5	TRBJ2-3	CASSQAEDTQYF	TGTGCCAGCTCCCAAGCCGAGGATACGCAGTATTTT
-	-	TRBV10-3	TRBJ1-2	CAISESTALGYGYTF	TGTGCCATCAGTGAATCGACAGCCTTAGGCTATGGCTACACCTTC
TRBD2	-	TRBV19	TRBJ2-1	CASSPVSGRTMRPNEQFF	TGTGCCAGTAGCCCCGTGAGCGGGAGGACCATGAGACCCAATGAGCAGTTCTTC
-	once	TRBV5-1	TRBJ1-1	CASRLSRETEAFF	TGCGCCAGCAGATTATCGAGGGAAACTGAAGCTTTCTTT
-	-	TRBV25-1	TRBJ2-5	CASSDSTGPGETQYF	TGTGCCAGCAGTGATTCGACAGGTCCGGGAGAGACCCAGTACTTC
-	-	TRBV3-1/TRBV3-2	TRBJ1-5	CASSQVRNQPQHF	TGTGCCAGCAGCCAAGTGAGGAATCAGCCCCAGCATTTT
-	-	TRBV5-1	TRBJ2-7	CASSLGVSEGEYEQYF	TGCGCCAGCAGCTTGGGGGTTAGCGAGGGAGAGTACGAGCAGTACTTC
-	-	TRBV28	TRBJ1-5	CASGLGGGQPQHF	TGTGCCAGTGGGTTAGGGGGTGGTCAGCCCCAGCATTTT
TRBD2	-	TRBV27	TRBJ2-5	CASRGLAGVSFGETQYF	TGTGCCAGCCGGGGACTAGCGGGAGTAAGTTTCGGAGAGACCCAGTACTTC
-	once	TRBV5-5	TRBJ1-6	CASSLESRGWNSPLHF	TGTGCCAGCAGCTTGGAATCGAGAGGGTGGAATTCACCCCTCCACTTT
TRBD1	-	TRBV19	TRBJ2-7	CASSTGQGNTYEQYF	TGTGCCAGTAGTACTGGACAGGGGAATACCTACGAGCAGTACTTC
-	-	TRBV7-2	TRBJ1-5	CASSLGGGAGQPQHF	TGTGCCAGCAGCTTAGGTGGGGGGGCTGGGCAGCCCCAGCATTTT
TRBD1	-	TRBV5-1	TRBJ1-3	CASSLGTGDRNTIYF	TGCGCCAGCAGCTTGGGGACAGGCGATAGAAACACCATATATTTT
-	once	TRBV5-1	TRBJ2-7	CASSSQADLYGYEQYF	TGCGCCAGCAGCTCCCAAGCGGATCTTTACGGGTACGAGCAGTACTTC
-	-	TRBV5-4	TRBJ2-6	CASSLAGSGANVLTF	TGTGCCAGCAGCTTGGCCGGGAGTGGGGCCAACGTCCTGACTTTC
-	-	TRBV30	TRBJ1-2	CAWSVRLGGSGGYTF	TGTGCCTGGAGTGTACGTCTAGGAGGGTCTGGAGGCTACACCTTC